The text below deals with one T cell receptor beta chain. Its matching antigen is unknown. Whereas donors were nominally healthy upon sampling, unrecorded immune exposures were probable. The PCR used 60 Vbeta and 13 Jbeta primers. Generated by immunoSEQ multiplex PCR, the TCRdb table keeps only in-frame clones and is missing some. The listing contains about 160,000 clones. The germline V and J ends were trimmed by 2 bases and 3 bases, with 7 bases remaining between them. Germline V CDR1 and CDR2: SGHAT, FQNNGV. The CDR3 consists of 14 residues. This sample is part of a study of cytomegalovirus exposure and HLA in healthy donors. In the study overall: Among the 398 genotyped donors, more than 70% were placed in the Caucasian-associated ancestry cluster.

Findings of the study overall: Earlier analysis yielded a pattern in which most TCR beta V segments were productive about 87% or about 30% of the time. A later analysis found TCR association rates differed by HLA locus, highest for DRB1 and lowest for HLA-C.

Sequenced input: PBMCs. The source is a woman aged 60-75 years in good health and CMV-seronegative. The chain recombines TRBV11-2 with TRBJ2-2; D not certain. CDR3 in DNA: TGTGCCAGCAGCTTAATGCGGCACACCGGGGAGCTGTTTTTT. Amino acids: CASSLMRHTGELFF.